The source of this T cell receptor (beta chain) is a study of T cells after yellow fever vaccination (dated by TCRdb to about 2019). Regarding the study in general: The SMART-Seq v4 Ultra Low Input RNA kit was used to prepare libraries from fractions with low cell numbers. To follow T-cell clones before and after both primary and booster YFV17D yellow fever vaccination, bulk TCR alpha and beta repertoires underwent longitudinal sequencing. Two healthy male donors made up the cohort, one aged 18 to 29 years and the other aged 30 to 40 years. Blood was collected at multiple timepoints before and after primary and secondary immunization, and bulk PBMC replicates and cell subsets were isolated. Study-wide findings and limitations: Because abundant contaminating clonotypes from the bulk population could be contained in FACS-sorted repertoires, computational filtering was required. The study included only a couple of donors, which limits how far the findings can be generalized. The secondary T-cell response was found to be weaker but faster than the primary response, with a peak reached on day 5 rather than on day 15. Most clones expanded after primary vaccination (about 96% of CD4 and 88% of CD8) were re-detected after the booster, suggesting that broad memory maintenance occurred. A small share of clonotypes was detected in both CD4 and CD8 compartments, with the overlap likely arising from convergent recombination.

This specimen's treatment or condition label, interpreted: live attenuated yellow fever vaccine strain. A standard Ficoll-Paque protocol was used to isolate PBMCs from peripheral blood. Dynabeads CD4 and CD8 positive selection kits were used to isolate the CD4 and CD8 T-cell fractions. TriZol was used to extract RNA from bulk PBMCs, CD4 and CD8 fractions, and dextramer-positive and dextramer-negative fractions. Sequencer: Illumina NovaSeq 6000. TCR cDNA was made using 5'RACE template switching, a step that added a universal primer site and unique molecular identifiers. Priming of cDNA synthesis was performed from both the TCR alpha and TCR beta constant segments. Libraries were amplified in two PCR steps, with sample barcodes and sequencing adapters added in the second step. Libraries were sequenced on Illumina HiSeq 2500 (2x100 bp) or NovaSeq (2x150 bp). As for the authors' bioinformatics: Reads were demultiplexed and collapsed into UMI consensus sequences with MIGEC, and V(D)J alignment was performed with MiXCR. Vaccine-responding clonotypes were identified with edgeR using replicate PBMC samples, with FDR below 0.01 and a log2 fold change above 5 up to day 15 being required. Each bulk clonotype was labeled CD4 or CD8 based on which sequenced repertoire, CD4 or CD8, contained the clonotype at higher abundance. TCRdb reworked the public reads: Q25 trimming with fastp, MiXCR clone assembly, productive beta chains retained. When rows share a CDR3 protein, they turn into one entry using the most common DNA and genes. The V and J calls were determined by TCRdb, not by the authors. The sample records some 340,000 distinct CDR3 sequences, roughly a tenth of which are singletons. The ten top clones hold about 3% of the sample.

The V and J ends are trimmed by 0 bases and 3 bases, leaving 11 bases between them. The CDR3 starts with the cysteine, ends with the phenylalanine, and has 16 residues. Of all the DNA, just the CDR3 is kept, 48 bases in frame from base 1. The germline V gene (reference sequence) specifies LGHDT as CDR1 and YNNKEL as CDR2. This clonotype was seen many times. What antigen it recognizes has not been identified. No quality values exist for individual bases; no much larger clone is one base distant. The rearrangement combines TRBV3-1 with TRBJ2-2, with a weak D call of TRBD2 (7 bases match). Sample: CD4+ T cells sorted from PBMCs, taken 45 days after the yellow fever booster vaccination. The sequence was collected from a man between 18 and 29 years old who received the YFV17D yellow fever vaccine. The CDR3 amino acid sequence is: CASSQDRGGDTGELFF. The bases read TGTGCCAGCAGCCAAGATCGAGGGGGGGACACCGGGGAGCTGTTTTTT. Supplemented by the reference TRBV3-1 and TRBJ2-2 proteins around the CDR3, the complete variable domain is DTAVSQTPKYLVTQMGNDKSIKCEQNLGHDTMYWYKQDSKKFLKIMFSYNNKELIINETVPNRFSPKSPDKAHLNLHINSLELGDSAVYFCASSQDRGGDTGELFFGEGSRLTVL.